The source of this T cell receptor beta chain is a study of monozygotic twins with inflammatory bowel disease. Study observations and caveats: IBD patients share fewer clonotypes with other people than healthy twins do, especially with disease activity. Backing was not found for a single strong signal or clonotype associated with IBD.

TCRdb re-called the 5' RACE reads; one entry per CDR3 protein, DNA not given. The sample's table shows around 200,000 distinct CDR3 sequences. A note on this clonotype: Its antigen remains unidentified.

Sample: blood. This receptor was identified in a human donor with ulcerative colitis or Crohn's disease, or a healthy co-twin of an affected twin (not recorded which).

CDR3 sequence reads: CASSLNPSQETQYF. The V and J genes are TRBV7-9 and TRBJ2-5. This CDR3 is built from 14 residues. Germline CDR1 reads SEHNR; CDR2 reads FQNEAQ (reference sequence).